Listed below are T cell receptor beta chains from one sample, sequenced in a study of radiotherapy plus CTLA-4 blockade in lung cancer. Sequencing used immunoSEQ multiplex PCR; TCRdb keeps in-frame clones, though not all of them. The sample holds 71,000 or so clones; approximately 86% are singletons and the top ten take around 0.85%. The starting material was peripheral blood, obtained from a patient treated with radiotherapy plus ipilimumab. These receptors all stem from a human donor with non-small cell lung cancer who had stable disease on radiotherapy plus ipilimumab. Each CDR3 is given without its conserved first and last residue. Fields, in order: V gene, J gene, CDR3 protein.

v_gene: TRBV29-1
j_gene: TRBJ1-1
CDR3aa: SAHREHYTEAF

v_gene: TRBV2
j_gene: TRBJ2-7
CDR3aa: ASRFGRDEQY

v_gene: TRBV6-1
j_gene: TRBJ1-1
CDR3aa: ASSESGGVDTEAF

v_gene: TRBV7-2
j_gene: TRBJ1-5
CDR3aa: ASSLARTQGGGQPQH

v_gene: TRBV9
j_gene: TRBJ2-5
CDR3aa: ASSSASGSRETQY

v_gene: TRBV5-6
j_gene: TRBJ1-1
CDR3aa: ASSLDSGRAF

v_gene: TRBV6-1
j_gene: TRBJ1-4
CDR3aa: ASSEAVSGQSHPREKLF

v_gene: TRBV18
j_gene: TRBJ2-1
CDR3aa: ASSPRLSPSSYNEQF

v_gene: TRBV6-6
j_gene: TRBJ2-3
CDR3aa: ASRLTGSTDTQY

v_gene: TRBV9
j_gene: TRBJ2-1
CDR3aa: ASSVAGGTYNEQF

v_gene: TRBV7-9
j_gene: TRBJ1-4
CDR3aa: ASSPLLATNEKLF

v_gene: TRBV5-1
j_gene: TRBJ2-1
CDR3aa: ASSGPSLYNEQF

v_gene: TRBV6-5
j_gene: TRBJ1-4
CDR3aa: ASSKGTSGERLF

v_gene: TRBV5-1
j_gene: TRBJ2-7
CDR3aa: ASSLPRTATYEQY

v_gene: TRBV21-1
j_gene: TRBJ2-5
CDR3aa: ASSRGKPGLSETQY

v_gene: TRBV5-4
j_gene: TRBJ2-2
CDR3aa: ASTGQAQTNTGELF

v_gene: TRBV10-1
j_gene: TRBJ2-7
CDR3aa: ASSESQGVRNEQY

v_gene: TRBV28
j_gene: TRBJ1-5
CDR3aa: ASSLFWEGGQPQH

v_gene: TRBV2
j_gene: TRBJ2-3
CDR3aa: ASKTSRGSETDTQY

v_gene: TRBV30
j_gene: TRBJ2-5
CDR3aa: AWSLGNLMETQY

v_gene: TRBV28
j_gene: TRBJ2-3
CDR3aa: ASPPLSGRYADTQY

v_gene: TRBV10-3
j_gene: TRBJ2-7
CDR3aa: AISQQGYEQY